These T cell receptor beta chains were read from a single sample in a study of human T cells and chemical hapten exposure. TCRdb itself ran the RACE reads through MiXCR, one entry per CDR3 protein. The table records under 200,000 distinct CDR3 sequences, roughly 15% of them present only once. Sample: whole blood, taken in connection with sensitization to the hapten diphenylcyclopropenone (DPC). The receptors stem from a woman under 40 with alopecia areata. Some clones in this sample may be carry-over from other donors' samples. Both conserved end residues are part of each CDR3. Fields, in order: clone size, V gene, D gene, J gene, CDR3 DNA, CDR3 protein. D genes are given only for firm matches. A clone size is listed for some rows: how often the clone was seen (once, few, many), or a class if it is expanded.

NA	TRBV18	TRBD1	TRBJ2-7	TGTGCCAGCTCACCCCTTACGGGACAGGGTAACTACGAGCAGTACTTC	CASSPLTGQGNYEQYF
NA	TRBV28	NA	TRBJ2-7	TGTGCCACTCGGGGCGGGGCGCCCTACGAGCAGTACTTC	CATRGGAPYEQYF
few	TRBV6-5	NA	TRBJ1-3	TGTGCCAGCAGTTACTCGTCCGGAAACACCATATATTTT	CASSYSSGNTIYF
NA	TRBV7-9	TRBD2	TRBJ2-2	TGTGCCAGCAGCACCCCTAGCGGGACTGTGACCGGGGAGCTGTTTTTT	CASSTPSGTVTGELFF
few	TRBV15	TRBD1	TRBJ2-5	TGTGCCACCAGCAGCGGGCAGGGGGTTATCCAAGAGACCCAGTACTTC	CATSSGQGVIQETQYF
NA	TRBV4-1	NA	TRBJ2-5	TGCGCCAGCAGCCAGGAGGGAGCCTACGAGACCCAGTACTTC	CASSQEGAYETQYF
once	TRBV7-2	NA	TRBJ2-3	TGTGCCAGCAGCTTATGGGGGCCAGATACGCAGTATTTT	CASSLWGPDTQYF
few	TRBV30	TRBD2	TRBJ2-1	TGTGCCTGGAGTGTATGGTCTAGCGGGAGTTCCTACAATGAGCAGTTCTTC	CAWSVWSSGSSYNEQFF
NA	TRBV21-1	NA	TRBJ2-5	TGTGCCAGGAGACCTGGACAGGGGATTGTGGAGACCCAGTACTTC	CARRPGQGIVETQYF
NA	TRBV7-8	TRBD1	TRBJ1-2	TGTGCCAGCAGCCAGAGGACAGGGGATACCTATGGCTACACCTTC	CASSQRTGDTYGYTF
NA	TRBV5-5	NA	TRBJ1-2	TGTGCCAGCAGCCGCCTACAGGATGTAGTCGGTGGCTACACCTTC	CASSRLQDVVGGYTF
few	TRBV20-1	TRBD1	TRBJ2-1	TGCAGTGCTCCTTCTAGGACAGGGAGCCGCAATGAGCAGTTCTTC	CSAPSRTGSRNEQFF
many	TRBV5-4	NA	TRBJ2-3	TGTGCCAGCAGCTTGGCGGGACGGTCTAGCACAGATACGCAGTATTTT	CASSLAGRSSTDTQYF
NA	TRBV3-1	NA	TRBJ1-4	TGTGCCAGCAGCCTCCGGACCTCTAATGAAAAACTGTTTTTT	CASSLRTSNEKLFF
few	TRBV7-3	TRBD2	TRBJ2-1	TGTGCCAGCAGCCCCGGACTAGGGATTGAGCAGTTCTTC	CASSPGLGIEQFF
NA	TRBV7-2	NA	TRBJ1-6	TGTGCCAGCAGCTTAGACGTCGGGTCCTATAATTCACCCCTCCACTTT	CASSLDVGSYNSPLHF
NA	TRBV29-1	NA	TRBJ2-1	TGCAGCGTTGTGTCCGCTAATGAGCAGTTCTTC	CSVVSANEQFF
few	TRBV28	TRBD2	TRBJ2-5	TGTGCCAGCAGTTTTTACCCCGCCGGGACTAGCGGAGTTGAGTACTTC	CASSFYPAGTSGVEYF
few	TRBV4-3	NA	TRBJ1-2	TGCGCCAGCAGCCAAGATCGTGGCGGGGCTCACTATGGCTACACCTTC	CASSQDRGGAHYGYTF
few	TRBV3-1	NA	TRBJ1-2	TGTGCCAGCAGCCAAGTAGTACGGGACTATGGCTACACCTTC	CASSQVVRDYGYTF
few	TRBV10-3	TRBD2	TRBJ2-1	TGTGCCATCGGGGGACTAGCGGGAGATAATGAGCAGTTCTTC	CAIGGLAGDNEQFF
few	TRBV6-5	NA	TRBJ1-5	TGTGCCAGCAGCCCTAGTGGCCGCAACCGAGGAGGGCTAGTTGGCAATCAGCCCCAGCATTTT	CASSPSGRNRGGLVGNQPQHF
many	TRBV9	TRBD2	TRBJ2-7	TGTGCCAGCAGCGGGGGACTAGCGGGAATCGGCGAGCAGTACTTC	CASSGGLAGIGEQYF
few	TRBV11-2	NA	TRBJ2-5	TGTGCCAGCAGCTTATTCGGCCGACAAGAGACCCAGTACTTC	CASSLFGRQETQYF
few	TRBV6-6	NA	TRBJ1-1	TGTGCCACCACCAACGGGGGATTAATTGAAGCTTTCTTT	CATTNGGLIEAFF
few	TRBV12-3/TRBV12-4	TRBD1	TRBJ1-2	TGTGCCAGCCACAGCCGGGACAGGGCCGGGAATGGCTACACCTTC	CASHSRDRAGNGYTF
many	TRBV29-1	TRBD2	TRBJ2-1	TGCAGCGTCATGGGGCTAGCGGGGTACAATGAGCAGTTCTTC	CSVMGLAGYNEQFF
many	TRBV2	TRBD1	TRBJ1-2	TGTGCCAGCAGCTCGGGACAGGGCTATGGCTACACCTTC	CASSSGQGYGYTF
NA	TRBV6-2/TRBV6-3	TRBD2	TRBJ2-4	TGTGCCAGCAGTCCTCTAGCGGCGATACCCAAAAACATTCAGTACTTC	CASSPLAAIPKNIQYF
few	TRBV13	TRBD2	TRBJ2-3	TGTGCCAGCAGCTTCCCCAAACTAGCGGGGGGGATCCGTAGCACAGATACGCAGTATTTT	CASSFPKLAGGIRSTDTQYF
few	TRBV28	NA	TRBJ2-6	TGTGCCAGCAGCCTAATGGAAGGGCCAATCTCTGGGGCCAACGTCCTGACTTTC	CASSLMEGPISGANVLTF
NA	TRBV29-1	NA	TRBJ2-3	TGCAGCGTTGAAGATTCCTTCGACTGGAGCATAAACAGGTTCACAGATACGCAGTATTTT	CSVEDSFDWSINRFTDTQYF
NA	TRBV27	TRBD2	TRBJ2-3	TGTGCCAGCAGTTTATCGGCTAGCGGGACCCTGATAGATACGCAGTATTTT	CASSLSASGTLIDTQYF
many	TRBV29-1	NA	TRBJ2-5	TGCAGCGTTGTGCAGGCTTTTACGGCCCAGTACTTC	CSVVQAFTAQYF
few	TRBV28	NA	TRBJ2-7	TGTGCCAGCCGCCCCGGGGCTAACTACGAGCAGTACTTC	CASRPGANYEQYF
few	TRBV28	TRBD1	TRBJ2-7	TGTGCCAGCACGACAGGGGACTACGAGCAGTACTTC	CASTTGDYEQYF
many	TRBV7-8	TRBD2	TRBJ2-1	TGTGCCAGCAGCTTAGAGGGGACTAGTTCCTACAATGAGCAGTTCTTC	CASSLEGTSSYNEQFF
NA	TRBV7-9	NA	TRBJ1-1	TGTGCCAGCAGCACCGACCCGAACACTGAAGCTTTCTTT	CASSTDPNTEAFF
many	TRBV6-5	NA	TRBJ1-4	TGTGCCAGCAGTTACTACACCGACAGGCTTAATGAAAAACTGTTTTTT	CASSYYTDRLNEKLFF
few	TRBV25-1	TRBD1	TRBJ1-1	TGTGCCAGCAGTGTAACGGGACAGGGCACTGAAGCTTTCTTT	CASSVTGQGTEAFF
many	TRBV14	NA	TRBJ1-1	TGTGCCAGCAGCGCCTGGAACACTGAAGCTTTCTTT	CASSAWNTEAFF
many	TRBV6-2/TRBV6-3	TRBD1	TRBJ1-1	TGTGCCAGCAGTTACCCGGGCGCAGGGGGCACTGAAGCTTTCTTT	CASSYPGAGGTEAFF
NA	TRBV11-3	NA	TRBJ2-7	TGTGCCAGCAGCTTGCTAGGGGGGCGTACCCCCTACGAGCAGTACTTC	CASSLLGGRTPYEQYF
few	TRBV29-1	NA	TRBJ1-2	TGCAGCGTTGGCTGGGATCGCTACACCTTC	CSVGWDRYTF
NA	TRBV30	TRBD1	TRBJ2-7	TGTGCCTGCAGAACAGGGGGCTACGAGCAGTACTTC	CACRTGGYEQYF
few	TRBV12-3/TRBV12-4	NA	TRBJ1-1	TGTGCCAGCCCTTTGACACCAAAGAACACTGAAGCTTTCTTT	CASPLTPKNTEAFF
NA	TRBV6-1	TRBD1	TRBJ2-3	TGTGCCAGCAGTGTCCGGACAGGGGCTACAGATACGCAGTATTTT	CASSVRTGATDTQYF
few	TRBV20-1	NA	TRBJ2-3	TGCAGTGCTAGAGAAACAGGGAAAGATACGCAGTATTTT	CSARETGKDTQYF
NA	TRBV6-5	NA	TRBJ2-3	TGTGCCAGCAGTCCCCCAGGACGCACAGATACGCAGTATTTT	CASSPPGRTDTQYF
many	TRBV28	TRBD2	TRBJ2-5	TGTGCCAGCAGTGAAAGGACTAGCGGGAGGGAAGTGGGAGAGACCCAGTACTTC	CASSERTSGREVGETQYF
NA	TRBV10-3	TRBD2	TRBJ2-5	TGTGCCATCAGTGCCATCAGCGGGGGGCTCCAAGAGACCCAGTACTTC	CAISAISGGLQETQYF
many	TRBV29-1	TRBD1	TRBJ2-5	TGCAGCGTGGGACAGACGCAAGAGACCCAGTACTTC	CSVGQTQETQYF
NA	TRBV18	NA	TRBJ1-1	TGTGCCAGCTCACCTAAGGCCCCGGGGGCAGGGGCTGAAGCTTTCTTT	CASSPKAPGAGAEAFF
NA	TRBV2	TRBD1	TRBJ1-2	TGTGCCAGGGGGACAGGGTCTGGTGGCTACACCTTC	CARGTGSGGYTF
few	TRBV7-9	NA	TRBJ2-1	TGTGCCAGCAGCCAAACAGTTTCCTACAATGAGCAGTTCTTC	CASSQTVSYNEQFF